This T cell receptor beta chain was recorded in a study of T cell changes during pregnancy in multiple sclerosis. The germline V gene encodes CDR1 MDHEN and CDR2 SYDVKM. The CDR3 totals 14 residues. With 4 bases removed from V and 1 base from J, the gap between germline ends came to 10 bases. This table comes from immunoSEQ multiplex PCR, and its TCRdb copy is limited to in-frame clones, with some not included. The sample yields about 43,000 clones, roughly 93% seen once. J is TRBJ2-5 and V is TRBV28; unclear D gene. The sequenced sample was PBMCs (not recorded whether the cells were cultured). The source of this sequence is a female donor with multiple sclerosis, enrolled in a pregnancy study. Here the CDR3 reads CASSSTPSQETQYF. The DNA for the CDR3 is TGTGCCAGCAGTTCTACACCCAGCCAAGAGACCCAGTACTTC.